The present entry profiles one TCR beta chain with its context. This sample was taken from a study of T cell responses to AZD1222 COVID-19 vaccine. Measured with immunoSEQ multiplex PCR; TCRdb has only the in-frame clones, and not every one. The data show around 100,000 clones, approximately 96% seen once. CDR1 is LNHDA and CDR2 is SQIVND in the germline V gene (reference sequence). Trimming at V came to 5 bases and at J to 3 bases, leaving 10 bases not matched to a gene. This CDR3 region has 16 residues. This material consisted of peripheral blood, taken on day 0 of AZD1222 vaccination. The sequence was collected from an adult in good health. The rearrangement uses TRBV19 and TRBJ1-2, with 9 bases identical to TRBD1. CDR3 in DNA: TGTGCCAGTAGTTCCGGGACAGGGTGGGGTGACTATGGCTACACCTTC. Residues: CASSSGTGWGDYGYTF.